These 22 T cell receptor beta chains were all obtained from the same sample, sequenced in a study of CD8 T cells in Susac syndrome (dated by TCRdb to 2018 to 2020). The library came from the immunoSEQ multiplex PCR assay. RNA was extracted using the RNeasy kit, and roughly 0.45 to 1 ug of the RNA was reverse transcribed with random hexamers. TCRdb's own reprocessing of the public reads used fastp at Q25 and MiXCR and kept productive beta chains. One record per CDR3 amino acid sequence lists the most common genes and DNA. The sample table holds about 300,000 distinct CDR3 sequences, of which about 85% were seen once. The ten most abundant clones make up over 0.095% of the sample. The sequenced sample consisted of CD8+ T cells from PBMCs. All receptors derive from a human donor with multiple sclerosis.

Details on this clonotype: The germline gene is not matched at one end of the junction; a read error may be the cause. The chain employs TRBV7-9 and TRBJ2-1, with TRBD2 matching 10 bases. This CDR3 has 15 amino acids. Germline CDR1 reads SEHNR; CDR2 reads FQNEAQ (reference sequence). CDR3 coding DNA: TGTGCCAGCAGCTTAAGTCTAGCGGGAGCCAATGAGCAGTCCTTC. This codes for CASSLSLAGANEQSF.

This chain uses TRBV9 with TRBJ1-2; 7 positions agree with TRBD1. The J segment lost 6 bases and the V segment lost 0 bases, leaving 5 bases of the junction unmatched. The CDR3 covers 14 residues. Germline V gene sequence: CDR1 SGDLS, CDR2 YYNGEE. In nucleotides, the CDR3 is TGTGCCAGCAGCGTAGTCGACAGGGTCGATGGCTACACCTTC. As protein: CASSVVDRVDGYTF.

The gene calls are TRBV12-5 and TRBJ2-3, with D possibly TRBD2 on 5 matching bases. CDR1 is LGHNT, CDR2 FRNRAP, per germline. The CDR3 sequence is 14 residues long. Between the trimmed V and J ends, which lost 5 bases and 0 bases, there was a span of 9 bases. In DNA, the CDR3 is TGTGCTAGTGGTCCGGGGTCGAGCACAGATACGCAGTATTTT. Amino acid sequence: CASGPGSSTDTQYF. Together with reference TRBV12-5 and TRBJ2-3, the CDR3 gives the full variable domain: DARVTQTPRHKVTEMGQEVTMRCQPILGHNTVFWYRQTMMQGLELLAYFRNRAPLDDSGMPKDRFSAEMPDATLATLKIQPSEPRDSAVYFCASGPGSSTDTQYFGPGTRLTVL.

This chain connects TRBV7-9 to TRBJ1-1; TRBD1 might be the D (6 bases). With 4 bases removed from V and 4 bases from J, the gap between germline ends came to 10 bases. From germline, CDR1 is SEHNR and CDR2 FQNEAQ (reference sequence). The CDR3 sequence is 13 residues long. CDR3 nucleotides: TGTGCCAGCAGCTCCAGGGGAGGCACTGAAGCTTTCTTT. Its translation is CASSSRGGTEAFF.

The rearrangement uses TRBV27 and TRBJ1-1; D uncertain. The CDR3 has 13 residues. In germline, CDR1 is MNHEY, CDR2 SMNVEV (reference sequence). V was cut by 8 bases and J by 0 bases, with 10 bases left in between. The CDR3 DNA reads TGTGCCAGCTTGAGGACTCTGAACACTGAAGCTTTCTTT. This codes for CASLRTLNTEAFF.

The rearrangement uses TRBV4-2 and TRBJ1-1; D remains ambiguous. The CDR3 runs to 14 residues. CDR1 is LGHNA, CDR2 YNFKEQ, per germline. V was shortened by 3 bases and J by 1 base, with 9 bases between the two germline ends. The CDR3 region has the DNA TGTGCCAGCAGCCATGACCTCGAGAACACTGAAGCTTTCTTT. This codes for CASSHDLENTEAFF.

The chain employs TRBV20-1 and TRBJ2-1; D is unresolved. Deletions cut 1 base from V and 4 bases from J, with 11 bases between. CDR1 is DFQATT, CDR2 SNEGSKA, per germline (reference sequence). The CDR3 runs 14 residues. The CDR3 DNA reads TGCAGTGCTAGAGGCCTCCTAGAATACAATGAGCAGTTCTTC. It yields the protein CSARGLLEYNEQFF.

This rearrangement joins TRBV12-3 or TRBV12-4 to TRBJ2-5; D remains ambiguous. V lost 5 bases, J lost 5 bases, and 9 bases lay in between. The CDR3 consists of 12 residues. The CDR3 DNA reads as TGTGCCAGCAGTGCACTGAGGGAGACCCAGTACTTC. As protein: CASSALRETQYF.

This clonotype was counted only a few times. This sequence joins TRBV5-4 and TRBJ2-7, with TRBD2 identical over 10 bases. From germline, CDR1 is SGHNT and CDR2 YYREEE (reference sequence). The CDR3 is 14 amino acids. V shed 4 bases and J 2 bases; nucleotides not matched to a gene: 3. CDR3 sequence (DNA): TGTGCCAGCAGCGGGACTAGCGAGACCTACGAGCAGTACTTC. Encoded protein: CASSGTSETYEQYF.

The chain employs TRBV28 and TRBJ1-6; D is unclear. V lost 1 base to trimming and J lost 2 bases, with 9 bases between them. The CDR3 runs 16 residues. Germline values: CDR1 MDHEN, CDR2 SYDVKM. CDR3 sequence reads: CASSLFRGTYNSPLHF. The CDR3 DNA sequence: TGTGCCAGCAGTTTATTTCGTGGTACCTATAATTCACCCCTCCACTTT.

The chain employs TRBV27 and TRBJ2-3; TRBD1 might be the D (6 bases). This CDR3 is 13 amino acids long. V lost 3 bases and J 5 bases, leaving 9 bases between the germline ends. The germline CDR1 and CDR2 sequences are MNHEY and SMNVEV (reference sequence). This CDR3 is CASSLGQGDTQYF. The CDR3 DNA is TGTGCCAGCAGTTTGGGACAAGGAGATACGCAGTATTTT.

This clonotype came up a few times. The chain links TRBV11-2 to TRBJ1-1, with D unclear. The germline gives CDR1 SGHAT, CDR2 FQNNGV. Trimming stripped 1 base from V and 1 base from J, with 4 bases between. The CDR3 consists of 13 residues. The CDR3 here is CASSLGTNTEAFF. The CDR3 coding sequence is TGTGCCAGCAGCTTAGGGACGAACACTGAAGCTTTCTTT.

Remarks on this clonotype: A junction boundary mismatches the germline segment, possibly from a read error. The chain has TRBV7-7 and TRBJ2-1; either TRBD1 or TRBD2 may supply D (5 bases each). Germline V gives CDR1 SSHAT, CDR2 FNYEAQ (reference sequence). CDR3 size: 14 residues. CDR3 in amino acids: CASSPVGASNEQFF. CDR3 in DNA: TGTGCTAGCAGCCCAGTCGGGGCGAGCAATGAGCAGTTCTTC.

This sequence joins TRBV3-1 and TRBJ1-5; 8 nucleotides align to TRBD1. V dropped 2 bases and J dropped 6; count of bases not matched to a gene: 9. The V gene's germline CDR1 is LGHDT and CDR2 YNNKEL (reference sequence). The CDR3 is 16 amino acids. CDR3 protein: CASSQTGGTGAQPQHF. The CDR3 nucleotides are TGTGCCAGCAGCCAAACGGGAGGGACAGGAGCTCAGCCCCAGCATTTT.

The rearrangement uses TRBV6-1 and TRBJ2-7; possibly TRBD1 for D (5 bases). This CDR3 contains 14 residues. Trimming shortened V by 2 bases and J by 3 bases, and 11 bases separated the two germline ends. Germline V gene lookup returns CDR1 MNHNS and CDR2 SASEGT. CDR3: CASSEYIGDYEQYF. The CDR3 nucleotides read TGTGCCAGCAGTGAATATATAGGGGACTACGAGCAGTACTTC.

This chain joins TRBV2 and TRBJ1-5; D uncertain. Between the trimmed V and J ends, which lost 6 bases and 1 base, there was a span of 13 bases. Germline lookup yields CDR1 SNHLY and CDR2 FYNNEI. The CDR3 is 15 amino acids. CDR3 coding DNA: TGTGCCAGCAGCGACACGGACGGGAGCAATCAGCCCCAGCATTTT. It codes for CASSDTDGSNQPQHF.

This chain links TRBV11-2 with TRBJ2-7; D gene ambiguous. V was shortened by 2 bases and J by 7 bases, with 6 bases between the two germline ends. Germline CDR1 is SGHAT and CDR2 is FQNNGV. The CDR3 spans 11 residues. The CDR3 is CASSLNGEQYF. In DNA form, the CDR3 reads TGTGCCAGCAGCTTAAACGGGGAGCAGTACTTC.

The chain recombines TRBV4-1 with TRBJ2-7; D unresolved. Germline CDR1 reads MGHRA; CDR2 reads YSYEKL. Trimming left V 3 bases short and J 4 bases short, with 10 bases between. CDR3 length: 13 residues. CDR3 sequence: CASSHPWGYEQYF. CDR3 coding DNA: TGCGCCAGCAGCCACCCCTGGGGATACGAGCAGTACTTC.

On this clonotype: With a much larger clone just one base away, this may be a read error. The chain links TRBV11-2 to TRBJ2-3, with D unresolved. This CDR3 has 11 amino acids. V gave up 5 bases and J gave up 6 bases, with 6 bases separating them. The germline CDR1 and CDR2 sequences are SGHAT and FQNNGV. CDR3 loop: CASSPRDTQYF. In nucleotides, the CDR3 is TGTGCCAGCAGCCCTAGGGATACGCAGTATTTT.

The V and J genes are TRBV27 and TRBJ1-1; unclear D gene. The CDR3 length is 15 residues. Trimming took off 2 bases at V and 1 base at J, with 11 bases between the two ends. The germline V gene encodes CDR1 MNHEY and CDR2 SMNVEV (reference sequence). The CDR3 reads CASSLVGYRNTEAFF. The CDR3 nucleotides are TGTGCCAGCAGTTTAGTCGGCTATCGGAACACTGAAGCTTTCTTT.

V is TRBV14 and J is TRBJ2-5; D is unclear. Trimming removed 9 bases at V and 1 base at J, with 15 bases between. Germline assignment: CDR1 SGHDN and CDR2 FVKESK. This CDR3 contains 14 residues. The CDR3 coding sequence is TGTGCCAGGGCCTCAGACAAGGGCCAAGAGACCCAGTACTTC. This translates into CARASDKGQETQYF.

V and J are TRBV20-1 and TRBJ2-2; a weak D match, TRBD2 (6 bases). V was pared by 5 bases and J by 3 bases, with 10 bases between. Germline V gene sequence: CDR1 DFQATT, CDR2 SNEGSKA (reference sequence). This CDR3 is 13 amino acids long. The DNA for the CDR3 is TGCAGTGCTGGATGGGGGGACACCGGGGAGCTGTTTTTT. It is translated as CSAGWGDTGELFF.